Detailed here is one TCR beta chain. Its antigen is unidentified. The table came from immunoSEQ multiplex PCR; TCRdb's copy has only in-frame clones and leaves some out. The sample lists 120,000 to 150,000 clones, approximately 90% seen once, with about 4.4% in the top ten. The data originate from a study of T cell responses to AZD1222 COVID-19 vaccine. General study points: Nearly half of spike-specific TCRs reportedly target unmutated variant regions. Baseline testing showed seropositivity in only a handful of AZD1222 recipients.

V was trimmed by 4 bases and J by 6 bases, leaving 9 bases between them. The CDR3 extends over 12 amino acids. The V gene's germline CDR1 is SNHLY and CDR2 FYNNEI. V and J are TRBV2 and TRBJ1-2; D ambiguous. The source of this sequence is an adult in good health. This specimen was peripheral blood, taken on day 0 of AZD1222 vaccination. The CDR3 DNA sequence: TGTGCCAGCAGTGCCCTAATAGATGGCTACACCTTC. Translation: CASSALIDGYTF.